This paragraph covers one TCR beta chain sequence. Its antigen is not identified. V gave up 2 bases and J gave up 7 bases, with 13 bases separating them. Germline CDR1 is LGHNA and CDR2 is YNFKEQ. The CDR3 totals 14 residues. These data belong to a study of identical twins. Points from the study as a whole: Instead of following the same donors, the conclusions were based on cross-sectional statistical analysis. Insertions were fewer in abundant cord blood beta clonotypes, whereas memory repertoires showed none of this pattern.

Template switching added a universal primer site; cDNA carried unique molecular identifiers. MiXCR, applied by TCRdb to the 5' RACE reads, yields one record per CDR3 protein. The sample carries a few hundred thousand distinct CDR3 sequences, approximately 8.3% recorded once. These sequences were also reported in another study, on yellow fever vaccine responses in identical twins.

This TCR was sampled from a woman between 18 and 30 years old in good health. The sample consisted of CD8+ T cells sorted from blood. This sequence joins TRBV4-2 and TRBJ2-3; D may be TRBD2 (6 bases). CDR3 amino acids: CASSQPSVENTQYF. The CDR3 DNA reads TGTGCCAGCAGCCAACCTAGCGTTGAAAATACGCAGTATTTT.